Following are 4 T cell receptor beta chains from one sample sequenced in a study of persistence of HIV-infected CD4 T cells. An overlapping HIV-1 Gag peptide pool stimulated these cells at 0.95 to 1 ug/peptide/mL. Memory cells lacking CD40L and CD69 with high CD45RO were sorted. The libraries were made with immunoSEQ version 4 in survey mode. Method: immunoSEQ multiplex PCR; TCRdb's copy keeps in-frame clones and lacks some. The sample lists tens of thousands of clones; around 78% were seen once. No antigen has been assigned to these receptors. Sequenced here: CD4+ T cells sorted from PBMCs after approximately 20-hour stimulation, sampled from a patient who received antiretroviral therapy. Receptors originate from an adult man with HIV who was CMV-seropositive.

This sequence joins TRBV19 and TRBJ2-1; 10 bases match TRBD2. The J segment lost 10 bases and the V segment lost 5 bases, leaving 11 bases of the junction unmatched. In germline, CDR1 is LNHDA, CDR2 SQIVND (reference sequence). The CDR3 has 15 amino acids. Here the CDR3 reads CASSRLAGEMREQFF. The CDR3 DNA reads TGTGCCAGTAGTCGCCTAGCGGGGGAGATGCGGGAGCAGTTCTTC.

This clone was detected only a few times. The J gene is TRBJ1-4, the V gene TRBV19; TRBD1 agrees at 9 bases. V shed 5 bases, J shed 7 bases, and the junction held 8 bases outside the gene matches. CDR1 is LNHDA, CDR2 SQIVND, per germline (reference sequence). The CDR3 is made up of 15 amino acids. CDR3 sequence: CASSPGTGWGEKLFF. The DNA of the CDR3 is TGTGCCAGTAGTCCCGGGACAGGGTGGGGTGAAAAACTGTTTTTT.

The rearrangement joins TRBV3-1 (or the pseudogene TRBV3-2) to TRBJ2-1; TRBD2 matches 7 bases. V trimming: 2 bases; J trimming: 2 bases; junction bases outside the gene matches: 6. The CDR3 contains 16 residues. Germline lookup yields CDR1 LGHDT and CDR2 YNNKEL (reference sequence). Written as DNA, the CDR3 is TGTGCCAGCAGCCAAAAGGGAGGGTTTACCTACAATGAGCAGTTCTTC. It specifies CASSQKGGFTYNEQFF.

The rearrangement uses TRBV7-2 and TRBJ1-3, with D maybe TRBD1 (5 bases). The germline V gene has CDR1 SGHTA and CDR2 FQGNSA. The CDR3 is made up of 16 amino acids. V gave up 4 bases and J gave up 4 bases, with 17 bases separating them. CDR3 sequence reads: CASSSASVGAGNTIYF. The CDR3 DNA follows: TGTGCCAGCAGCTCCGCTTCGGTCGGGGCCGGAAACACCATATATTTT.